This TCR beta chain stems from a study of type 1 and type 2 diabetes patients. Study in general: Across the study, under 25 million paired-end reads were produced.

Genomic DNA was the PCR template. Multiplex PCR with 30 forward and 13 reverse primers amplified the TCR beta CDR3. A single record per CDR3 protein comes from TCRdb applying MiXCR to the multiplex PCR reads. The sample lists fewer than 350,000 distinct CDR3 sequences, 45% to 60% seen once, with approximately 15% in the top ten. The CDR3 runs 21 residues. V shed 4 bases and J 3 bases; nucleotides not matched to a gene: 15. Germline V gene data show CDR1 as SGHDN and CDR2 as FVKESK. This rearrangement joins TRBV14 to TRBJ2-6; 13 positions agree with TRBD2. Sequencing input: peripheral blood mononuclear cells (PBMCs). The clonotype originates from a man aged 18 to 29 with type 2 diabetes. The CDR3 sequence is CASSPRTSTLAGGHGANVLTF. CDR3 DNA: TGTGCCAGCAGCCCCCGAACCAGCACACTAGCGGGGGGGCATGGGGCCAACGTCCTGACTTTC.